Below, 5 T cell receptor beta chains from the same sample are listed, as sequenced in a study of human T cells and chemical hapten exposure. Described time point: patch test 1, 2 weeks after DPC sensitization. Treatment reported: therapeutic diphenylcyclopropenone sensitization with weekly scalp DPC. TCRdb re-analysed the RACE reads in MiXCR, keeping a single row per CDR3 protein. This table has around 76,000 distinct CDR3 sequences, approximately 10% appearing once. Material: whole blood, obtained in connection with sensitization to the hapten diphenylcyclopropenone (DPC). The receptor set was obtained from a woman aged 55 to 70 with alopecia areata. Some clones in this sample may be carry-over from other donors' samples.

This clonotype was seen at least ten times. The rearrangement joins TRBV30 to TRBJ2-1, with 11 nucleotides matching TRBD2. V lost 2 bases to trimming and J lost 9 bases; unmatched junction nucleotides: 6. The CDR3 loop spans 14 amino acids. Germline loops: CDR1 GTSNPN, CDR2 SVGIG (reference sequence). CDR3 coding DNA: TGTGCCTGGAGTTTTAGCGGGGGGGCGATTGAGCAGTTCTTC. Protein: CAWSFSGGAIEQFF.

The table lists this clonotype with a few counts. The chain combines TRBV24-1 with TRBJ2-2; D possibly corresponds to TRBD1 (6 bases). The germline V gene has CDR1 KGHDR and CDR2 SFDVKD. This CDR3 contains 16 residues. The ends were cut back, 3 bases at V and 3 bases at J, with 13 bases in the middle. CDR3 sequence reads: CATSDPKDRHTGELFF. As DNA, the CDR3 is TGTGCCACCAGTGATCCGAAAGACAGGCACACCGGGGAGCTGTTTTTT.

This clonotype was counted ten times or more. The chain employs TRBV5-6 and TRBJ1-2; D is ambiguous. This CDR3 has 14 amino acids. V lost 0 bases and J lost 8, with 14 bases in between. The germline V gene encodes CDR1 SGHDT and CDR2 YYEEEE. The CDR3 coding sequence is TGTGCCAGCAGCTTGGTGGCCGGGGAGTACGGCTACACCTTC. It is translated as CASSLVAGEYGYTF. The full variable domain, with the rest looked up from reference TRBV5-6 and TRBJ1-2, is DAGVTQSPTHLIKTRGQQVTLRCSPKSGHDTVSWYQQALGQGPQFIFQYYEEEERQRGNFPDRFSGHQFPNYSSELNVNALLLGDSALYLCASSLVAGEYGYTFGSGTRLTVV.

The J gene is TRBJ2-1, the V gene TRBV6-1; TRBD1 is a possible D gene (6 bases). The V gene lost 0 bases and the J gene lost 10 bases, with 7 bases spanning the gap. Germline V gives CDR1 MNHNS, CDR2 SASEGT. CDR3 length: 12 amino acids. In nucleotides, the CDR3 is TGTGCCAGCAGTGAAGCCGACAGGGAGCAGTTCTTC. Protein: CASSEADREQFF.

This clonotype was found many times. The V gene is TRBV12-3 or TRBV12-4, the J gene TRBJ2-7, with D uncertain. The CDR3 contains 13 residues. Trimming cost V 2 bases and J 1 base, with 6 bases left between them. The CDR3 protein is CASSLWGSYEQYF. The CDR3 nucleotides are TGTGCCAGCAGTTTATGGGGATCCTACGAGCAGTACTTC.